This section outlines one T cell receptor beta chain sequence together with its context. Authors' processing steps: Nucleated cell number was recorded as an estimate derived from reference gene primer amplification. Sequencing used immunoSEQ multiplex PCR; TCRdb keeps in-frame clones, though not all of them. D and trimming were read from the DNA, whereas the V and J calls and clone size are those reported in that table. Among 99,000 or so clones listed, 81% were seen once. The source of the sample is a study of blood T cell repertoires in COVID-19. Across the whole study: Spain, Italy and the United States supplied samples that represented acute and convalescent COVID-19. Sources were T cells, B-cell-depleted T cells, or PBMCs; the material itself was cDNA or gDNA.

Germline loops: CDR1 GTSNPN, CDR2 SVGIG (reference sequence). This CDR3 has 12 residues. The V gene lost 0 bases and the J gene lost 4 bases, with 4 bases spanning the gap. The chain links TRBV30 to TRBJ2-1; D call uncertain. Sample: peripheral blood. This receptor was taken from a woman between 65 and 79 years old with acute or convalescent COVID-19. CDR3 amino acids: CAWSVLYNEQFF. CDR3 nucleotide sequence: TGTGCCTGGAGTGTACTGTACAATGAGCAGTTCTTC.